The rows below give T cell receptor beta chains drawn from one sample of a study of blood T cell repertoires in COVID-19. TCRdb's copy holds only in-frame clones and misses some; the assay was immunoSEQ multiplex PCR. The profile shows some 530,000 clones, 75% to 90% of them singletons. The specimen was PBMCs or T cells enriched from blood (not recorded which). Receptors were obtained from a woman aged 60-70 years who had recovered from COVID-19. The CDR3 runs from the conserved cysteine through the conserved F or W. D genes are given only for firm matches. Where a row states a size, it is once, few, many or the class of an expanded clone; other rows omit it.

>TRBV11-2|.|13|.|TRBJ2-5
CASSVQGWETQYF
TGTGCCAGCAGCGTACAGGGTTGGGAGACCCAGTACTTC
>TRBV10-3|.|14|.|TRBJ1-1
CAISRTIMNTEAFF
TGTGCCATCAGCAGGACAATCATGAACACTGAAGCTTTCTTT
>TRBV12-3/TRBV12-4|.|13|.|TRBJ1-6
CASSLHRDSPLHF
TGTGCCAGCAGTCTCCACAGGGATTCACCCCTCCACTTT
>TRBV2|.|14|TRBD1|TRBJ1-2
CASSPGTGGWGYTF
TGTGCCAGCAGCCCCGGGACAGGGGGCTGGGGCTACACCTTC
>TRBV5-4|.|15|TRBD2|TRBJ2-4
CASSWEGRTKNIQYF
TGTGCCAGCAGCTGGGAGGGAAGAACCAAAAACATTCAGTACTTC
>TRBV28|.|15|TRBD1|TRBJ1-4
CASSLRQGFNEKLFF
TGTGCCAGCAGTCTTAGACAGGGCTTTAATGAAAAACTGTTTTTT
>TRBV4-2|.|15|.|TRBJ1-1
CASSQDLARGREAFF
TGTGCCAGCAGCCAAGATTTGGCCAGGGGACGTGAAGCTTTCTTT
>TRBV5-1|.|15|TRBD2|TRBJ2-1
CASSWLAGANNEQFF
TGCGCCAGCAGCTGGTTAGCGGGGGCCAATAATGAGCAGTTCTTC
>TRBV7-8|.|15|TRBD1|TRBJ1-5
CASSLEGQANQPQHF
TGTGCCAGCAGCTTAGAGGGACAGGCAAATCAGCCCCAGCATTTT
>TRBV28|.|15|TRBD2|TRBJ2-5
CASYRLAGGSETQYF
TGTGCCAGTTACAGACTAGCGGGGGGGTCAGAGACCCAGTACTTC
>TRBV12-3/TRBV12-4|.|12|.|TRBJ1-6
CASSSQNSPLHF
TGTGCCAGCAGCTCTCAGAATTCACCCCTCCACTTT
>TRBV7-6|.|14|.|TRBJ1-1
CASSSNRLDTEAFF
TGTGCCAGCAGCTCTAACAGGTTGGACACTGAAGCTTTCTTT
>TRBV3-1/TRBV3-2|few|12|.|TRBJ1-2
CASSGRGNGYTF
TGTGCCAGCAGCGGCAGGGGAAATGGCTACACCTTC
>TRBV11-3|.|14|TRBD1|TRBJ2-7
CASSSGQTLYEQYF
TGTGCCAGCAGCTCGGGACAGACCCTCTACGAGCAGTACTTC
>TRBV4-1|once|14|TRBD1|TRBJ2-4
CASSQVNRGDIQYF
TGCGCCAGCAGCCAAGTCAACAGGGGGGACATTCAGTACTTC
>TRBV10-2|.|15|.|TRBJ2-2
CASSEIDSNTGELFF
TGCGCCAGCAGTGAAATAGATTCGAACACCGGGGAGCTGTTTTTT
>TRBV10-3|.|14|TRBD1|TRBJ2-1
CAISERQGYNEQFF
TGTGCCATCAGTGAACGACAGGGATACAATGAGCAGTTCTTC
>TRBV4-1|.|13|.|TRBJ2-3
CASSQEERDTQYF
TGCGCCAGCAGCCAAGAGGAGAGAGATACGCAGTATTTT
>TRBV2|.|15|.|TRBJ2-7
CASSEGGAGGYEQYF
TGTGCCAGCAGTGAGGGCGGGGCAGGTGGCTACGAGCAGTACTTC
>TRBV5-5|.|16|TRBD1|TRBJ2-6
CASVSGQHSGANVLTF
TGTGCCAGCGTTTCGGGACAGCACTCTGGGGCCAACGTCCTGACTTTC
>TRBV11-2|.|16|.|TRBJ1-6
CASSLDVAYSRSPLHF
TGTGCCAGCAGCTTAGATGTGGCTTACAGCCGCTCACCCCTCCACTTT
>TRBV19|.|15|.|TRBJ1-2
CASSPYGDGDYGYTF
TGTGCCAGTAGTCCATACGGAGACGGGGATTATGGCTACACCTTC
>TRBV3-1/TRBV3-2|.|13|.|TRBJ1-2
CASSQAANYGYTF
TGTGCCAGCAGCCAAGCCGCTAACTATGGCTACACCTTC
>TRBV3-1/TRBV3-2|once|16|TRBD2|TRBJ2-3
CASSQDSGAYTDTQYF
TGTGCCAGCAGCCAAGATAGCGGGGCCTACACAGATACGCAGTATTTT
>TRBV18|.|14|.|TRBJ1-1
CASSPSQGSTEAFF
TGTGCCAGCTCACCGAGTCAGGGGAGCACTGAAGCTTTCTTT
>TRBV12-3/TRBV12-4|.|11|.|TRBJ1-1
CASSLGTEAFF
TGTGCCAGCAGTTTGGGGACAGAAGCTTTCTTT
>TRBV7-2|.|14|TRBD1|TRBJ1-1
CASREQGGDTEAFF
TGTGCCAGCAGGGAACAGGGGGGGGACACTGAAGCTTTCTTT
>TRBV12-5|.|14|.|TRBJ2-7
CASGLDHSPYEQYF
TGTGCTAGTGGTTTGGACCACTCCCCCTACGAGCAGTACTTC
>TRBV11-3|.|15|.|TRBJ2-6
CASSLGSSGANVLTF
TGTGCCAGCAGCTTGGGCAGCTCTGGGGCCAACGTCCTGACTTTC
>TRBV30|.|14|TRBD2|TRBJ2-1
CAWYGGGPYNEQFF
TGTGCCTGGTACGGCGGGGGACCCTACAATGAGCAGTTCTTC
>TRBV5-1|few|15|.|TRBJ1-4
CASSLEGPPSEKLFF
TGCGCCAGCAGCTTGGAGGGGCCTCCCAGTGAAAAACTGTTTTTT
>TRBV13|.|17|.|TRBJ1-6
CASSYRRDGSYNSPLHF
TGTGCCAGCAGCTATAGGAGGGACGGCTCCTATAATTCACCCCTCCACTTT
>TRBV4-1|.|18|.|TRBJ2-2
CASSQDRWAGVNTGELFF
TGCGCCAGCAGCCAAGATAGATGGGCAGGGGTGAACACCGGGGAGCTGTTTTTT
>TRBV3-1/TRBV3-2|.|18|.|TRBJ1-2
CASSQDRGRGNSNYGYTF
TGTGCCAGCAGCCAAGATCGGGGCAGGGGAAACTCTAACTATGGCTACACCTTC
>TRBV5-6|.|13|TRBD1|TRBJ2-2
CASSLQGTGELFF
TGTGCCAGCAGCTTACAGGGGACCGGGGAGCTGTTTTTT
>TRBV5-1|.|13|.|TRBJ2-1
CASSLASSDEQFF
TGCGCCAGCAGCTTGGCTTCTAGCGATGAGCAGTTCTTC
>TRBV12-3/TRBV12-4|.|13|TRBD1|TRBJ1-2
CASSIQGAGGYTF
TGTGCCAGCAGCATCCAGGGGGCTGGTGGCTACACCTTC